What follows are 8 T cell receptor beta chains derived from one specimen sequenced in a study of blood T cell repertoires in COVID-19. Using immunoSEQ multiplex PCR, the repertoire was profiled, and TCRdb retains in-frame clones only, with some absent. The repertoire holds approximately 380,000 clones, with about 89% as singletons. The sequenced sample consisted of PBMCs or T cells enriched from blood (not recorded which). The receptors derive from a woman aged 40-49 years who had been exposed to COVID-19.

The chain is built from TRBV24-1 and TRBJ2-1; D may be TRBD2 (6 bases). The CDR3 contains 14 residues. Germline V CDR1 and CDR2: KGHDR, SFDVKD. Trimming left V 4 bases short and J 5 bases short, with 11 bases between. CDR3 region: CATSDPGTHNEQFF. CDR3 nucleotide sequence: TGTGCCACCAGTGACCCCGGGACTCACAATGAGCAGTTCTTC.

This clone has only one observation. DNA of the CDR3: TGTGCCACCAGTGACCTGGCAGGGGGCGGGTTACCGGATACGCAGTATTTT. This translates into CATSDLAGGGLPDTQYF. The rearrangement uses TRBV24-1 and TRBJ2-3; 8 positions agree with TRBD1. The germline gives CDR1 KGHDR, CDR2 SFDVKD. CDR3 size: 17 residues. V shed 4 bases, J shed 6 bases, and the junction held 14 bases outside the gene matches.

The rearrangement joins TRBV5-1 to TRBJ1-2; 8 bases line up with TRBD1. There are 13 residues in the CDR3. CDR1 and CDR2 from the germline V gene are SGHRS and YFSETQ. Germline trimming cut 0 bases from V and 8 bases from J; bases unmatched to any gene: 3. CDR3 nucleotide sequence: TGCGCCAGCAGCTTGGACAGGGGGGACGGCTACACCTTC. Translating gives CASSLDRGDGYTF. The variable domain in full, completed from reference TRBV5-1 and TRBJ1-2, reads KAGVTQTPRYLIKTRGQQVTLSCSPISGHRSVSWYQQTPGQGLQFLFEYFSETQRNKGNFPGRFSGRQFSNSRSEMNVSTLELGDSALYLCASSLDRGDGYTFGSGTRLTVV.

The chain links TRBV12-3 or TRBV12-4 to TRBJ1-1; D remains unclear. The CDR3 is 13 amino acids. The ends were cut back, 3 bases at V and 9 bases at J, with 14 bases in the middle. The CDR3 region is CASSFFSSTQAFF. For the CDR3, the DNA is TGTGCCAGCAGTTTTTTCTCGTCGACTCAAGCTTTCTTT.

V and J are TRBV5-8 and TRBJ2-2; 11 bases are a match to TRBD2. This CDR3 is 15 amino acids long. The V segment lost 4 bases and the J segment 4 bases; nucleotides outside the gene matches: 3. Germline V CDR1 and CDR2: SGHTS, YDEGEE. CDR3 nucleotides: TGTGCCAGCAGCCACGGACTAGCGGGCACCGGGGAGCTGTTTTTT. This encodes CASSHGLAGTGELFF.

This rearrangement joins TRBV2 to TRBJ1-5, with 12 bases lining up with TRBD1. Germline V gives CDR1 SNHLY, CDR2 FYNNEI. There are 14 residues in the CDR3. Trimming at V came to 6 bases and at J to 6 bases, leaving 3 bases not matched to a gene. CDR3 sequence: CASSGTGGGQPQHF. In DNA, the CDR3 is TGTGCCAGCAGCGGGACAGGGGGCGGTCAGCCCCAGCATTTT. The variable domain in full, completed from reference TRBV2 and TRBJ1-5, reads EPEVTQTPSHQVTQMGQEVILRCVPISNHLYFYWYRQILGQKVEFLVSFYNNEISEKSEIFDDQFSVERPDGSNFTLKIRSTKLEDSAMYFCASSGTGGGQPQHFGDGTRLSIL.

This chain connects TRBV21-1 to TRBJ2-3; the D segment call TRBD2 is taken from the table without a DNA check. TRBV21-1 counts as a pseudogene. CDR3 size: 17 residues. CDR3 DNA: TGTGCCAGCAGCAAAGGTTCAGCGGGAGACCCAAAAGATACGCAGTATTTT. Protein: CASSKGSAGDPKDTQYF.

The chain has TRBV7-2 and TRBJ1-2; TRBD1 matches 7 bases. Trimming took 5 bases from V and 2 from J; bases not matched to a gene: 5. CDR3 length equals 14 residues. Looked up from germline, CDR1 is SGHTA and CDR2 is FQGNSA. CDR3 protein: CASSRTGPNYGYTF. CDR3 DNA sequence: TGTGCCAGCAGCCGGACAGGACCGAACTATGGCTACACCTTC.